This T cell receptor beta chain was found in a study of CD8 T cells in Susac syndrome. In germline, CDR1 is GTSNPN, CDR2 SVGIG (reference sequence). V lost 2 bases, J lost 2 bases, and 7 bases lay in between. The CDR3 has 13 amino acids. After extraction with the RNeasy kit, 0.5 to 1 ug of the RNA was reverse transcribed using random hexamers. TCRdb re-called the immunoSEQ multiplex PCR reads through MiXCR, storing one row per CDR3 protein. The table records more than 200,000 distinct CDR3 sequences, 85% to 95% of them present only once. The V call is TRBV30, the J call TRBJ1-5; D gene uncertain. This TCR came from a human donor with Susac syndrome. Sequencing was performed on CD4+ T cells from PBMCs. CDR3 sequence: CAWSSSRNQPQHF. CDR3 sequence (DNA): TGTGCCTGGAGTTCGTCCCGCAATCAGCCCCAGCATTTT.